This TCR beta chain was documented in a study of beta chain features in type 1 diabetes. Findings and limits, study-wide: A possible short-template PCR bias applies equally to patients and controls. Fewer insertions but more deletions were seen at VDJ junctions in type 1 diabetes patients. The similarity of naive, central memory and Treg TCRB repertoires appeared greater among patients than among healthy donors. TCRB CDR3s were moderately but significantly shorter in Type 1 diabetes patients in all four CD4+ subsets.

Sorted CD4+ subsets: naive, central memory, regulatory, stem cell-like memory (CD45RO/CCR7/CD25/CD127/CD95/CD27 panel). In its sample, this clone was seen a few times. Its specificity is unknown. The whole isolated RNA underwent reverse transcription, so sequencing captured expressed TCRB transcripts. TCRdb's copy holds only in-frame clones and misses some; the assay was immunoSEQ multiplex PCR. The sample records more than 95,000 clones, roughly 17% being singletons. Germline CDR1 reads ENHRY; CDR2 reads SYGVKD. Unmatched junction bases numbered 14, after V lost 4 bases and J lost 8 bases. The CDR3 is made up of 16 amino acids.

This TCR derives from a man aged 18-30 years with type 1 diabetes. The sample taken for sequencing was central memory CD4+ T cells from blood. The chain combines TRBV10-3 with TRBJ2-1, with 7 bases aligning to TRBD2. CDR3 DNA sequence: TGTGCCATCAGTGCGAAGGCTGGGACTACACTGGATGAGCAGTTCTTC. It yields the protein CAISAKAGTTLDEQFF.